Detailed here is one T cell receptor (beta chain). Its matching antigen is unknown. This sample stems from a study of T cell repertoires in cytomegalovirus infection. Study background: An indication of both CMV infection and matching HLA type came from public TCR beta signatures. Findings of the study overall: Within the response measured ex vivo, HLA-C-restricted CMV-specific TCR beta clonotypes were dominant.

This CDR3 region has 15 residues. The germline CDR1 and CDR2 sequences are SGDLS and YYNGEE. Deletions cut 4 bases from V and 6 bases from J, with 17 bases between. TCRdb reprocessed the reads with MiXCR, giving one entry per CDR3 protein. The top ten clones hold around 12% of a sample with some 800,000 distinct CDR3 sequences, 32% of them seen once. The chain has TRBV9 and TRBJ1-5, with a tentative D call TRBD1 (6 bases). This TCR was sampled from a human donor in good health (CMV status not recorded). Some clones in this sample may be carry-over from other donors' samples. The sample here was cultured CD8+ T cells from PBMCs, taken from culture after CMV antigen stimulation. The CDR3 protein is CASSPLGGHGQPQHF. CDR3 DNA sequence: TGTGCCAGCAGCCCCCTCGGGGGGCATGGTCAGCCCCAGCATTTT.